This TCR beta chain was retrieved from a study of beta chain features in type 1 diabetes. Study-wide results and caveats: The question left open here concerned HLA type influencing TCRB rearrangement. Patients and controls would share equally any PCR tilt toward shorter templates. A moderate, significant TCRB CDR3 shortening appeared in type 1 diabetes across four CD4+ subsets.

There are a few counts of this clone. Its antigen is currently unknown. Other DNA sequences in the sample encode the same CDR3. This CDR3 comprises 13 residues. Germline CDR1 is SGHRS and CDR2 is YFSETQ. Unmatched junction bases numbered 1, after V lost 0 bases and J lost 6 bases. Cells sorted by CD45RO/CCR7/CD25/CD127/CD95/CD27 comprised CD4+ naive, central memory, regulatory and stem cell-like memory cells. Investigators reverse transcribed all isolated RNA, so they sequenced expressed TCRB transcripts. Clones were read by immunoSEQ multiplex PCR, and TCRdb kept only the in-frame ones, dropping some. The sample carries hundreds of thousands of clones, over 12% recorded once.

The sequenced sample was naive CD4+ T cells from blood. The chain is built from TRBV5-1 and TRBJ2-3, with 7 bases identical to TRBD1. The source of this sequence is a man younger than 35 with type 1 diabetes. In nucleotides, the CDR3 is TGCGCCAGCAGCTTGGAGGGGGCTGATACGCAGTATTTT. Protein sequence: CASSLEGADTQYF.